What follows are 23 T cell receptor beta chains derived from one specimen sequenced in a study of monozygotic twins with inflammatory bowel disease. From the 5' RACE reads, TCRdb lists one entry per CDR3 protein and no DNA. In total, the table holds over 120,000 distinct CDR3 sequences. Sequencing was carried out using blood. The receptors stem from a human donor with ulcerative colitis or Crohn's disease, or a healthy co-twin of an affected twin (not recorded which).

This chain joins TRBV30 and TRBJ2-2. The CDR3 sequence is 12 residues long. Germline lookup yields CDR1 GTSNPN and CDR2 SVGIG (reference sequence). This chain's CDR3 is CAWSVRFGELFF.

The chain links TRBV5-1 to TRBJ2-7. This CDR3 has 17 amino acids. Germline V gene sequence: CDR1 SGHRS, CDR2 YFSETQ. CDR3 protein: CASSFASKPTGAYEQYF.

This chain uses TRBV5-6 with TRBJ2-3; TCRdb outputs TRBD2, but without DNA this stays unchecked. Looked up from germline, CDR1 is SGHDT and CDR2 is YYEEEE. The CDR3 length is 16 residues. The CDR3 protein is CASSLGLVVGLGTQYF.

V is TRBV28 and J is TRBJ2-1; absent DNA, TCRdb's TRBD1 call cannot be checked. The CDR3 has 13 amino acids. Germline V gene data show CDR1 as MDHEN and CDR2 as SYDVKM. CDR3 loop: CASSLPNHRGLFF. Variable domain in full (rest from reference TRBV28 and TRBJ2-1): DVKVTQSSRYLVKRTGEKVFLECVQDMDHENMFWYRQDPGLGLRLIYFSYDVKMKEKGDIPEGYSVSREKKERFSLILESASTNQTSMYLCASSLPNHRGLFFGPGTRLTVL.

The gene calls are TRBV12-3 or TRBV12-4 and TRBJ1-5; TCRdb indicates TRBD1, and absent DNA this call remains unverified. CDR3 size: 17 residues. The chain's CDR3 is CASSLEAGGAGNQPQHF.

The V call is TRBV5-1, the J call TRBJ2-3; TCRdb's assignment of TRBD1 cannot be checked, as there is no DNA. This CDR3 spans 15 amino acids. CDR1 SGHRS and CDR2 YFSETQ come from the germline V gene. The CDR3 sequence is CASSVGGTGTDTQYF.

This sequence joins TRBV24-1 and TRBJ2-5; TCRdb's D gene call, TRBD2, goes unchecked for lack of DNA. This CDR3 has 13 residues. Germline assignment: CDR1 KGHDR and CDR2 SFDVKD. CDR3: CATKREVKETQYF.

The V and J genes are TRBV20-1 and TRBJ2-7; TCRdb picks TRBD1, but there is no DNA to check that call. Germline CDR1 DFQATT, CDR2 SNEGSKA (reference sequence). The CDR3 runs 14 residues. CDR3 in amino acids: CSARKPGQPYEQYF.

This chain links TRBV29-1 with TRBJ1-5; lacking DNA, the TRBD1 call made by TCRdb goes unchecked. The germline V gene has CDR1 SQVTM and CDR2 ANQGSEA. The CDR3 runs 13 residues. CDR3 loop: CSTRQGDGQPQHF.

The chain combines TRBV11-2 with TRBJ2-7. The germline gives CDR1 SGHAT, CDR2 FQNNGV. The CDR3 has 13 residues. This chain's CDR3 is CASSFDTTGEQYF.

This chain connects TRBV5-1 to TRBJ2-1. CDR1 and CDR2 from the germline V gene are SGHRS and YFSETQ. The CDR3 length is 16 residues. The CDR3 spells CASSLDGRGTYNEQFF.

The chain couples TRBV5-1 to TRBJ2-1. The CDR3 is 16 residues long. Germline V lookup: CDR1 SGHRS, CDR2 YFSETQ. The CDR3 spells CASSLAGSLSYNEQFF.

The chain uses TRBV9 and TRBJ2-1. Germline assignment: CDR1 SGDLS and CDR2 YYNGEE. The length of the CDR3 is 15 residues. The CDR3: CASSVRASSYNEQFF.

V usage is TRBV29-1 and J usage is TRBJ2-3; the TCRdb call, TRBD1, lacks DNA for checking. This CDR3 has 14 residues. CDR1 is SQVTM, CDR2 ANQGSEA, per germline. CDR3 sequence reads: CSAGGGAVRDTQYF.

The chain is built from TRBV10-3 and TRBJ2-2; TCRdb designates TRBD2, a call that cannot be tested without DNA. The CDR3 covers 17 residues. Germline-derived CDR1 and CDR2 are ENHRY and SYGVKD. CDR3 amino acids: CAISEATSGRFTGELFF.

The gene calls are TRBV20-1 and TRBJ1-4; TCRdb names TRBD1, which stays unverified in the absence of DNA. Germline CDR1 DFQATT, CDR2 SNEGSKA (reference sequence). This CDR3 contains 11 residues. The CDR3 protein is CSARGTGALFF.

The chain is built from TRBV28 and TRBJ2-5; TCRdb's D gene call, TRBD1, goes unchecked for lack of DNA. This CDR3 is built from 16 residues. Germline V lookup: CDR1 MDHEN, CDR2 SYDVKM. The CDR3: CASSGSGQGNQETQYF.

The chain links TRBV5-5 to TRBJ2-1; the D call from TCRdb, TRBD2, cannot be confirmed without DNA. In germline, CDR1 is SGHKS, CDR2 YYEKEE (reference sequence). This CDR3 comprises 15 residues. This CDR3 is CASSTRADSYNEQFF.

The chain employs TRBV20-1 and TRBJ2-1; there is no DNA to check the TCRdb D call of TRBD2. Germline V gene data show CDR1 as DFQATT and CDR2 as SNEGSKA (reference sequence). This CDR3 region has 13 residues. The CDR3 loop is CSASDSGYNEQFF.

This chain links TRBV6-5 with TRBJ1-2; TCRdb calls TRBD1, which cannot be checked without DNA. The CDR3 contains 17 residues. Germline V gene sequence: CDR1 MNHEY, CDR2 SVGAGI. CDR3 region: CASSSITGTGLSYGYTF.

V usage is TRBV29-1 and J usage is TRBJ2-2; TCRdb's D call, TRBD1, is unchecked because there is no DNA. CDR1 is SQVTM, CDR2 ANQGSEA, per germline. The CDR3 runs to 15 residues. CDR3 sequence: CSVGGQGATTGELFF.

The chain recombines TRBV5-4 with TRBJ2-3; TCRdb names TRBD2, which stays unverified in the absence of DNA. The CDR3 is 18 residues long. Germline lookup yields CDR1 SGHNT and CDR2 YYREEE (reference sequence). This CDR3 is CASSLAFGSGMSADTQYF.

The gene calls are TRBV7-6 and TRBJ2-1; lacking DNA, the TRBD2 call made by TCRdb goes unchecked. The V gene's germline CDR1 is SGHVS and CDR2 FNYEAQ. This CDR3 has 13 amino acids. This CDR3 is CASGEEGYNEQFF. Filled out from reference TRBV7-6 and TRBJ2-1, the complete variable domain reads GAGVSQSPRYKVTKRGQDVALRCDPISGHVSLYWYRQALGQGPEFLTYFNYEAQQDKSGLPNDRFSAERPEGSISTLTIQRTEQRDSAMYRCASGEEGYNEQFFGPGTRLTVL.